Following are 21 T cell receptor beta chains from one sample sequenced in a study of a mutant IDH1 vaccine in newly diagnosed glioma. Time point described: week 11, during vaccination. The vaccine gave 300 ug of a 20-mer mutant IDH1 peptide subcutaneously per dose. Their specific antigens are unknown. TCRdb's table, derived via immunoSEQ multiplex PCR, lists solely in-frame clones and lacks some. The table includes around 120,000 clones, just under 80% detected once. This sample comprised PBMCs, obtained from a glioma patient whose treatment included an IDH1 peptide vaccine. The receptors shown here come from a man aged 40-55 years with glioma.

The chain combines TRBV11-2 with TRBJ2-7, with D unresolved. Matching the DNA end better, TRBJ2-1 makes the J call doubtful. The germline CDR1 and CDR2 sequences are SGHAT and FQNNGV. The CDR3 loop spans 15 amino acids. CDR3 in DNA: TGTGCCAGCAGCTTAATGTTCAGCTCCTACAATGAGCAGTTCTTC. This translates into CASSLMFSSYNEQFF.

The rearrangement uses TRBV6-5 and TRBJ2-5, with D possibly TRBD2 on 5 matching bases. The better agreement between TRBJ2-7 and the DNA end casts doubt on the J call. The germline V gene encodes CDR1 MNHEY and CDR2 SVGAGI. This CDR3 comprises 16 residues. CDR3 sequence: CASSYAATGIPYEQYF. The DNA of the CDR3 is TGTGCCAGCAGTTACGCCGCGACCGGGATCCCCTACGAGCAGTACTTC.

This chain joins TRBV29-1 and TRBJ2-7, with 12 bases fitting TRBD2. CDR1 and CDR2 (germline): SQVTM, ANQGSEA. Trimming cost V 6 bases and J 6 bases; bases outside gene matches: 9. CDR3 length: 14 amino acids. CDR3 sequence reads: CSVKKTSGSAEQYF. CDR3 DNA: TGCAGCGTGAAGAAGACTAGCGGGAGTGCCGAGCAGTACTTC.

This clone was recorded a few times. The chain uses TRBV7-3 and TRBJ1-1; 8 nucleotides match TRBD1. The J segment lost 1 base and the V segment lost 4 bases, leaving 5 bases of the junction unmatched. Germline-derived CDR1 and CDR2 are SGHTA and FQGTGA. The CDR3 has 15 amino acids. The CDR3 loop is CASSSVGQGNTEAFF. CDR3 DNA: TGTGCCAGCAGCTCCGTAGGACAGGGGAACACTGAAGCTTTCTTT.

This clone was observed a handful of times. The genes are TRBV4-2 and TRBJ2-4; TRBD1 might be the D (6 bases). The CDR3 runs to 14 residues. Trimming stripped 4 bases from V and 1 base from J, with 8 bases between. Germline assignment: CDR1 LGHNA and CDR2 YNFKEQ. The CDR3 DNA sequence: TGTGCCAGCAGCCCCCAGGGGGCCAAAAACATTCAGTACTTC. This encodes CASSPQGAKNIQYF.

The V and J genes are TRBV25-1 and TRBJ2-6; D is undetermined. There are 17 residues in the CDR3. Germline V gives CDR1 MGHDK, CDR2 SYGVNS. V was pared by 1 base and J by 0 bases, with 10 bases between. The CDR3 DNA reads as TGTGCCAGCAGTGAATCCGGACGGCGCTCTGGGGCCAACGTCCTGACTTTC. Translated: CASSESGRRSGANVLTF.

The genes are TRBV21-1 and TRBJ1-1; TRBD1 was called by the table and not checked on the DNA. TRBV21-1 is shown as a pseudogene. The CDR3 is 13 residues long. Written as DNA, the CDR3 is TGTGCCAGCAGCAAGGGACAGAACACTGAAGCTTTCTTT. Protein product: CASSKGQNTEAFF.

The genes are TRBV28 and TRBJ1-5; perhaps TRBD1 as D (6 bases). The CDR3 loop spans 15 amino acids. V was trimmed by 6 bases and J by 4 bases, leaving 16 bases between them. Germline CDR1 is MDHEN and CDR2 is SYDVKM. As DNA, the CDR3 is TGTGCCAGCAGCCTACCGGGACAACCAAATCAGCCCCAGCATTTT. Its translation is CASSLPGQPNQPQHF.

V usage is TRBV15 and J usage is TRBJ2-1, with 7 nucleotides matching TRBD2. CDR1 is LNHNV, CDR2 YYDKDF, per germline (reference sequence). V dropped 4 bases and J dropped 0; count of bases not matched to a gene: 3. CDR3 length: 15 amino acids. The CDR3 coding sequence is TGTGCCACCAGCAACGTAGCGGGCTCCTACAATGAGCAGTTCTTC. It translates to CATSNVAGSYNEQFF.

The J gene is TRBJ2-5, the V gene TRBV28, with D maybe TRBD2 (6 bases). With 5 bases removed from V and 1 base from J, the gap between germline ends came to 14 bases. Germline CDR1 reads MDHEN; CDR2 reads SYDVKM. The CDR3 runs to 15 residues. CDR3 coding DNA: TGTGCCAGCAGTCCCTTCCTCGGGAGCCAAGAGACCCAGTACTTC. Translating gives CASSPFLGSQETQYF.

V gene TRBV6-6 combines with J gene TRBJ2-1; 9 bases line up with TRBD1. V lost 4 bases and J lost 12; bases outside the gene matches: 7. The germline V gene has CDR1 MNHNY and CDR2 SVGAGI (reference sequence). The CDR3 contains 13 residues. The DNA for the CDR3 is TGTGCCAGCAGTTTCGACAGGGGGAGTGGGCAGTTCTTC. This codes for CASSFDRGSGQFF.

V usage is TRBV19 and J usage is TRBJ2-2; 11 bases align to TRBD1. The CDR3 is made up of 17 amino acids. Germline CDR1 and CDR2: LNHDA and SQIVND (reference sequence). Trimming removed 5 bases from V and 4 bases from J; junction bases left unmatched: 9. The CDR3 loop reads CASSARTGGAGTGELFF. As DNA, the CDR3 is TGTGCCAGTAGTGCCCGGACAGGGGGCGCAGGCACCGGGGAGCTGTTTTTT. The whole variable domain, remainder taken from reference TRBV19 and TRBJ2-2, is DGGITQSPKYLFRKEGQNVTLSCEQNLNHDAMYWYRQDPGQGLRLIYYSQIVNDFQKGDIAEGYSVSREKKESFPLTVTSAQKNPTAFYLCASSARTGGAGTGELFFGEGSRLTVL.

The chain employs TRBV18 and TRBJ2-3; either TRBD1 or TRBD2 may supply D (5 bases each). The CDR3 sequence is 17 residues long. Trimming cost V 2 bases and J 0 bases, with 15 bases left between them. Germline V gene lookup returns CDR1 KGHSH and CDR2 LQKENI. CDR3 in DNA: TGTGCCAGCTCACCAACCCCCACGGGGCTTAGCACAGATACGCAGTATTTT. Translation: CASSPTPTGLSTDTQYF.

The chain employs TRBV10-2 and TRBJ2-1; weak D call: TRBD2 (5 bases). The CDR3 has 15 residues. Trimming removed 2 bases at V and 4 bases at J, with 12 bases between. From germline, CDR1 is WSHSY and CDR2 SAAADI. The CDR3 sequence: CASSEGADLYNEQFF. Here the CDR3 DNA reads TGCGCCAGCAGTGAGGGAGCGGACCTGTACAATGAGCAGTTCTTC.

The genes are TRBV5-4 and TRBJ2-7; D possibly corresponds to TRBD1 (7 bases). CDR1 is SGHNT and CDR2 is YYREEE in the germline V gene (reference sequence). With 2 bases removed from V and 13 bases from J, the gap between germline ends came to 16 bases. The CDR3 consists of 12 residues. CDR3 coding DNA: TGTGCCAGCAGCTTCCTCGACAGGGAGGCTTACTTC. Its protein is CASSFLDREAYF.

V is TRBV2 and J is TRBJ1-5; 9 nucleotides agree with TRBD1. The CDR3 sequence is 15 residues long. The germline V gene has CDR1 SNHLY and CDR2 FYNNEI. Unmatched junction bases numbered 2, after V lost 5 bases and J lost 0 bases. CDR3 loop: CASSPTGGSNQPQHF. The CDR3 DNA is TGTGCCAGCAGTCCGACAGGGGGTAGCAATCAGCCCCAGCATTTT.

The CDR3, as DNA: TGTGCCAGCAGCTCCTGGACTAACCGTGATACGCAGTATTTT. Protein: CASSSWTNRDTQYF. The chain recombines TRBV7-2 with TRBJ2-3; D might be TRBD2 (6 bases). Germline CDR1 reads SGHTA; CDR2 reads FQGNSA. V lost 4 bases and J 6 bases, leaving 14 bases between the germline ends. CDR3 size: 14 residues.

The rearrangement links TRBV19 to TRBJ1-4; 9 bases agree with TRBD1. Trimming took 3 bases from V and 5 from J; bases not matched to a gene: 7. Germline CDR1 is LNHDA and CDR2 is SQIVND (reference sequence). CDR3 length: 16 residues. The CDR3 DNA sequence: TGTGCCAGTAGTATCATACAGGGGGCCAGAAATGAAAAACTGTTTTTT. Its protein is CASSIIQGARNEKLFF. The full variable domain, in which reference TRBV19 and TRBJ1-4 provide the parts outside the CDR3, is DGGITQSPKYLFRKEGQNVTLSCEQNLNHDAMYWYRQDPGQGLRLIYYSQIVNDFQKGDIAEGYSVSREKKESFPLTVTSAQKNPTAFYLCASSIIQGARNEKLFFGSGTQLSVL.

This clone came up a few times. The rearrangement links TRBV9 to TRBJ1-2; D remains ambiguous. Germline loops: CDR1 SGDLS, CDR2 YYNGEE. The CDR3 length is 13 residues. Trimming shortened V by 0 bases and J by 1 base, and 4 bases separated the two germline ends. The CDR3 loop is CASSVASNYGYTF. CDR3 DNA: TGTGCCAGCAGCGTAGCAAGTAACTATGGCTACACCTTC.

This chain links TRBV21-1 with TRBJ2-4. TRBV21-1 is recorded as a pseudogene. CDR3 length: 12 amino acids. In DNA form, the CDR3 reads TGTGCCACCGTAAGGGTCGTCCACATTCAGTACTTC. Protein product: CATVRVVHIQYF.

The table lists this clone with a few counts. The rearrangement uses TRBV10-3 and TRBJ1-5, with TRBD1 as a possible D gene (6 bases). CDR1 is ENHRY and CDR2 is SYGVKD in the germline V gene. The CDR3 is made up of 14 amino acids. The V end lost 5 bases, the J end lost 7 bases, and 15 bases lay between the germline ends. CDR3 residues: CAISSEDRTQPQHF. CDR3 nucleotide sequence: TGTGCCATCAGTTCCGAGGACAGAACCCAGCCCCAGCATTTT.